Listed below are T cell receptor beta chains from one sample, sequenced in a study of identical twins. TCRdb re-called the 5' RACE reads through MiXCR, storing one row per CDR3 protein. The table has about 1.7 million distinct CDR3 sequences, roughly a third seen once. The sample was cord blood. The receptors were sampled from a newborn girl in good health. Each CDR3 is given with its conserved first and last residue. Fields, in order: J gene, D gene, V gene, clone size, CDR3 protein, CDR3 DNA. The D gene is left open where the match is weak. Where a row states a size, it is once, few, many or the class of an expanded clone; other rows omit it.

>TRBJ2-1|TRBD2|TRBV6-1|NA
CASRDKGGSPTSGSINEQFF
TGTGCCAGCAGAGACAAGGGAGGGTCGCCGACTAGCGGGAGTATCAATGAGCAGTTCTTC
>TRBJ2-3|NA|TRBV29-1|many
CSVGGAGYTDTQYF
TGCAGCGTTGGAGGGGCTGGGTACACAGATACGCAGTATTTT
>TRBJ1-2|NA|TRBV2|NA
CARNQGGLYGYTF
TGTGCCAGGAATCAGGGCGGCCTCTATGGCTACACCTTC
>TRBJ2-1|TRBD2|TRBV12-3/TRBV12-4|NA
CACSLLGTSTPGVYNEQFF
TGTGCCTGCAGTTTATTAGGGACTAGCACACCTGGGGTTTACAATGAGCAGTTTTTC
>TRBJ2-5|NA|TRBV2|few
CASSDWRIGETQYF
TGTGCCAGCAGTGATTGGAGGATCGGAGAGACCCAGTACTTC
>TRBJ1-2|TRBD1|TRBV12-5|NA
CASGSGQGESYGYTF
TGTGCTAGTGGCTCGGGACAGGGGGAAAGCTATGGCTACACCTTC
>TRBJ1-5|TRBD1|TRBV7-2|NA
CASSLDLDRGGQPQHF
TGTGCCAGCAGCTTAGATTTGGACAGGGGTGGTCAGCCCCAGCATTTT
>TRBJ2-7|NA|TRBV29-1|NA
CSVEGPSSLDEQYF
TGCAGCGTTGAGGGCCCTTCTTCCCTCGACGAGCAGTACTTC
>TRBJ1-1|NA|TRBV27|NA
CASIGTRQSNTEAFF
TGTGCCAGCATAGGGACCAGACAGTCCAACACTGAAGCTTTCTTT
>TRBJ2-7|TRBD2|TRBV10-3|many
CAISGLAGDYEQYF
TGTGCCATCAGTGGGCTAGCGGGAGACTACGAGCAGTACTTC
>TRBJ2-7|TRBD2|TRBV4-2|few
CASSQVGATSGNSREQYF
TGTGCCAGCAGCCAAGTTGGGGCGACTAGCGGGAATTCGAGAGAGCAGTACTTC
>TRBJ1-1|NA|TRBV7-9|NA
CASSLAVGGTEAFF
TGTGCCAGCAGCTTAGCGGTGGGGGGCACTGAAGCTTTCTTT
>TRBJ2-1|TRBD2|TRBV9|NA
CASSVGTQAGGNEQFF
TGTGCCAGCAGCGTAGGGACCCAGGCGGGGGGCAATGAGCAGTTCTTC
>TRBJ2-1|TRBD2|TRBV5-1|NA
CASSLPVLAGGSYNEQFF
TGCGCCAGCAGCCTCCCAGTACTAGCGGGAGGGTCCTACAATGAGCAGTTCTTC
>TRBJ2-5|NA|TRBV27|NA
CASSLWAGSSETQYF
TGTGCCAGCAGTTTATGGGCAGGGAGTTCAGAGACCCAGTACTTC
>TRBJ1-1|NA|TRBV12-3/TRBV12-4|NA
CASRRGKLNTEAFF
TGTGCCAGCAGGCGAGGTAAACTGAACACTGAAGCTTTCTTT
>TRBJ1-1|NA|TRBV6-1|NA
CASNSPRTEAFF
TGTGCCAGCAACAGTCCGCGCACTGAAGCTTTCTTT
>TRBJ2-3|NA|TRBV14|NA
CASSQDAVGDTQYF
TGTGCCAGCAGCCAAGACGCAGTGGGAGATACGCAGTATTTT
>TRBJ1-2|NA|TRBV25-1|NA
CASSEYTGIDGYTF
TGTGCCAGCAGTGAATATACAGGGATCGATGGCTACACCTTC
>TRBJ2-3|TRBD2|TRBV2|NA
CASLSQRGGSTDTQYF
TGTGCCAGCCTATCGCAGCGGGGGGGGAGCACAGATACGCAGTATTTT
>TRBJ2-7|NA|TRBV20-1|NA
CSAPDKTGSSYEQYF
TGCAGTGCCCCGGATAAGACAGGAAGCTCCTACGAGCAGTACTTC
>TRBJ1-1|NA|TRBV20-1|NA
CSVRTAMNTEAFF
TGCAGTGTCCGGACAGCCATGAACACTGAAGCTTTCTTT
>TRBJ2-1|NA|TRBV14|many
CASSLRAFYNEQFF
TGTGCCAGCAGCCTAAGGGCCTTCTACAATGAGCAGTTCTTC
>TRBJ2-7|TRBD2|TRBV28|NA
CATSTSGRYGSYEQYF
TGTGCCACCTCGACTAGCGGGAGATACGGTTCCTACGAGCAGTACTTC
>TRBJ2-3|TRBD2|TRBV20-1|NA
CSALPGGLTDTQYF
TGCAGTGCTCTACCGGGGGGGCTAACAGATACGCAGTATTTT
>TRBJ2-3|TRBD1|TRBV12-3/TRBV12-4|NA
CASSILQGAKRADTQYF
TGTGCCAGCAGCATACTACAGGGGGCAAAGCGGGCAGATACGCAGTATTTT
>TRBJ2-1|TRBD2|TRBV6-1|once
CASRIGTSGPPSNERFF
TGTGCCAGCAGGATCGGGACTAGCGGCCCACCGTCCAATGAGCGGTTCTTC
>TRBJ2-7|NA|TRBV4-2|many
CASSQDPGARSYEQYF
TGTGCCAGCAGCCAAGATCCGGGGGCAAGGTCCTACGAGCAGTACTTC
>TRBJ1-6|NA|TRBV20-1|NA
CSASKGSNSPLHF
TGCAGTGCTAGTAAAGGGTCAAATTCACCCCTCCACTTT
>TRBJ2-1|NA|TRBV7-6|NA
CASSFGVRGYNEQFF
TGTGCCAGCAGCTTTGGTGTCAGAGGGTACAATGAGCAGTTCTTC
>TRBJ2-7|NA|TRBV20-1|few
CSASPVRGNSYEQYF
TGCAGTGCTAGTCCGGTGAGGGGGAACTCCTACGAGCAGTACTTC
>TRBJ2-3|TRBD1|TRBV6-1|NA
CASSSGQTITDTQYF
TGTGCCAGCAGTTCGGGACAGACTATCACAGATACGCAGTATTTT
>TRBJ1-5|TRBD1|TRBV10-3|NA
CAISESRDSGQPQHF
TGTGCCATCAGTGAGTCGAGGGACAGTGGACAGCCCCAGCATTTT
>TRBJ2-7|NA|TRBV4-1|once
CASSQEGPLPSYEQYF
TGCGCCAGCAGCCAAGAGGGCCCGCTACCCTCCTACGAGCAGTACTTC
>TRBJ2-2|NA|TRBV13|NA
CASTPRSLTNTGELFF
TGTGCCAGCACCCCCAGGAGCCTCACGAACACCGGGGAGCTGTTTTTT
>TRBJ2-2|TRBD2|TRBV9|NA
CASSAKGLAGSTGELFF
TGTGCCAGCAGCGCAAAAGGACTAGCGGGAAGCACCGGGGAGCTGTTTTTT
>TRBJ2-1|TRBD2|TRBV9|NA
CASSVGASGILVEQFF
TGTGCCAGCAGCGTAGGTGCTAGCGGGATTTTAGTTGAGCAGTTCTTC
>TRBJ1-2|TRBD1|TRBV28|NA
CASSFTTGLNYGYTF
TGTGCCAGCAGTTTTACGACAGGGCTTAACTATGGCTACACCTTC
>TRBJ2-2|NA|TRBV15|NA
CATSRERLFETNTGELFF
TGTGCCACCAGCAGAGAAAGACTCTTCGAGACGAACACCGGGGAGCTGTTTTTT
>TRBJ2-3|TRBD1|TRBV7-2|NA
CASSSVTGRDADTQYF
TGTGCCAGCAGCTCAGTGACAGGGAGAGACGCAGATACGCAGTATTTT
>TRBJ2-1|NA|TRBV6-5|many
CAGTGTASSYNEQFF
TGTGCCGGCACCGGGACGGCGAGCTCCTACAATGAGCAGTTCTTC
>TRBJ1-2|NA|TRBV6-2/TRBV6-3|few
CASSYPTPNGYTF
TGTGCCAGCAGTTACCCGACGCCTAATGGCTACACCTTC
>TRBJ2-2|TRBD1|TRBV6-8|NA
CASRDRVPGELFF
TGTGCCAGCAGGGACAGGGTCCCCGGGGAGCTGTTTTTT
>TRBJ2-7|NA|TRBV7-2|NA
CASSYLPSGYYEQYF
TGTGCCAGCAGCTACCTGCCCAGCGGGTACTACGAGCAGTACTTC
>TRBJ1-5|TRBD1|TRBV24-1|few
CATSDLSNFDRGLEPQHF
TGTGCCACCAGTGATTTGTCGAACTTCGACAGGGGCCTAGAGCCCCAGCATTTT
>TRBJ2-5|NA|TRBV3-1|few
CASSQNLGETQYF
TGTGCCAGCAGCCAAAACTTAGGAGAGACCCAGTACTTC
>TRBJ2-3|TRBD1|TRBV20-1|NA
CSANKRQGGDTQYF
TGCAGTGCTAATAAGAGACAGGGGGGAGATACGCAGTATTTT
>TRBJ2-1|NA|TRBV20-1|once
CSARDIFRDKSSYNEQFF
TGCAGTGCTAGAGACATTTTCCGGGACAAGAGCTCCTACAATGAGCAGTTCTTC
>TRBJ2-5|TRBD2|TRBV4-2|NA
CVSSQPGASGRETQYF
TGTGTCAGCAGCCAACCTGGGGCTAGCGGGAGAGAGACCCAGTACTTC
>TRBJ1-6|NA|TRBV28|NA
CASETNHSPLHF
TGTGCCAGTGAGACAAATCACTCACCCCTCCACTTT